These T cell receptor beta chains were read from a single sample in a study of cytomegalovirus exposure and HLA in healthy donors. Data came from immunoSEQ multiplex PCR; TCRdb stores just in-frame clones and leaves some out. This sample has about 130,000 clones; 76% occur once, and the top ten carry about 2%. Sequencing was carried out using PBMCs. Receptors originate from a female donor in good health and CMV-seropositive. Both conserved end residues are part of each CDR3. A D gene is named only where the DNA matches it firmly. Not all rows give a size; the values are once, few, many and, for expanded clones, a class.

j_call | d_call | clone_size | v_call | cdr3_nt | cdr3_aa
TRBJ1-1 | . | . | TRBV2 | TGTGCCAGCCAAGTTCAGGGTAACACTGAAGCTTTCTTT | CASQVQGNTEAFF
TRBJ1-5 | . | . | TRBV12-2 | TGTGCAAGTCGCTTAGCGGGGCGCGGGACGCCCCAGCATTTT | CASRLAGRGTPQHF
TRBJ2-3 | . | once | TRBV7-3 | TGTGCCAGCAGCCCCGACTCCGGGGGGCCAGATACGCAGTATTTT | CASSPDSGGPDTQYF
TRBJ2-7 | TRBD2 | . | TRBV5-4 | TGTGCCAGCAGCTTGTCGGGAGGCCTCTCCTACGAGCAGTACTTC | CASSLSGGLSYEQYF
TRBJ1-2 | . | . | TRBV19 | TGTGCCAGTAGCCAACCGGGATTCTATGGCTACACCTTC | CASSQPGFYGYTF
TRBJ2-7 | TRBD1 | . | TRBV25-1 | TGTGCCAGCAGTGAATCCGGCAGGGGGAGTGAGTACTTC | CASSESGRGSEYF
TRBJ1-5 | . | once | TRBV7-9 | TGTGCCAGCAGCTTAGAGGGGCAGGGGAATCAGCCCCAGCATTTT | CASSLEGQGNQPQHF
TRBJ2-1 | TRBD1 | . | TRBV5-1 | TGCGCCAGCAGCACGCGACAGGGAAGCTCCTACAATGAGCAGTTCTTC | CASSTRQGSSYNEQFF
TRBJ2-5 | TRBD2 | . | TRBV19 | TGTGCCAGTAGCCCCGGCGGTAGGGCTAGCGGCCAAGAGACCCAGTACTTC | CASSPGGRASGQETQYF
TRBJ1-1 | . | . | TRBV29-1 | TGCAGCGTTGACCGGAACACTGAAGCTTTCTTT | CSVDRNTEAFF
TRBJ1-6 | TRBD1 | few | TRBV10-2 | TGCGCCAGCAATTTACAGGGGGCGAAGGCACCCCTCCACTTT | CASNLQGAKAPLHF
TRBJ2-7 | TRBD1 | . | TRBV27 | TGTGCCAGCAGCCGGACAGGGCCCGGCGAGCAGTACTTC | CASSRTGPGEQYF
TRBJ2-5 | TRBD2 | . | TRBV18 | TGTGCCAGCTCATCTGGACTAGCGGGGGTGGAGACCCAGTACTTC | CASSSGLAGVETQYF
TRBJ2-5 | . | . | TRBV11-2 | TGTGCCAGCAGCTTAGGGAGAGGGGAGACCCAGTACTTC | CASSLGRGETQYF
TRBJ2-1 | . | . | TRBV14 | TGTGCCAGCAGCCAAATAGGGCGGGGACTTGCCGCACTCTACAATGAGCAGTTCTTC | CASSQIGRGLAALYNEQFF
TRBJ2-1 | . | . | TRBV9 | TGTGCCAGCAGCGTAGCTCAGCGGGCCTACAATGAGCAGTTCTTC | CASSVAQRAYNEQFF
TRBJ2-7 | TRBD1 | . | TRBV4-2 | TGTGCCAGCAGACTGACCCGGGACAGGGGACGTCATTACGAGCAGTACTTC | CASRLTRDRGRHYEQYF
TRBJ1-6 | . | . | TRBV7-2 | TGTGCCAGCAGCCCTAGCGTCCGCACCCCCCTCCACTTT | CASSPSVRTPLHF
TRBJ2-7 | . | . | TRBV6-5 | TGTGCCAGCAGTTACTCGGGGGGGCACGAGCAGTACTTC | CASSYSGGHEQYF
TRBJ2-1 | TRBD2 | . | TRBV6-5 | TGTGCCAGCAGTGTTAGCGGGGGGTATAAAAATGAGCAGTTCTTC | CASSVSGGYKNEQFF
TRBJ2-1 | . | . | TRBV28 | TGTGCCAGCAGTTTCGTGGAGCCCAGCTCCTACAATGAGCAGTTCTTC | CASSFVEPSSYNEQFF
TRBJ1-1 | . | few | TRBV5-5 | TGTGCCAGCAGCACGGGACTCGGAACTGAAGCTTTCTTT | CASSTGLGTEAFF
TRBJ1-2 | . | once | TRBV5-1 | TGCGCCAGCAGCTTGGGGCAGATGGGCGGCTACACCTTC | CASSLGQMGGYTF
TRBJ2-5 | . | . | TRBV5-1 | TGCGCCAGCAGCTTGTGGGCAGGTCTTCAAGAGACCCAGTACTTC | CASSLWAGLQETQYF
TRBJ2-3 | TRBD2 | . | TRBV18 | TGTGCCAGCTCACGGACTAGCGGCACAGATACGCAGTATTTT | CASSRTSGTDTQYF
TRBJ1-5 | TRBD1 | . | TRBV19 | TGTGCCAGTAGAGCGGACAGGGAACGGGGTCAGCCCCAGCATTTT | CASRADRERGQPQHF
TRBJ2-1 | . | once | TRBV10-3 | TGTGCCATCAGGGACAGTACATACAATGAGCAGTTCTTC | CAIRDSTYNEQFF
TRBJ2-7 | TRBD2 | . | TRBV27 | TGTGCCAGCAGTTTTTTGGCGGGACTAGGCTACGAGCAGTACTTC | CASSFLAGLGYEQYF